The clone carrying this T cell receptor beta chain was seen just once. The antigen remains unidentified. This entry belongs to a study of blood T cells in healthy people across ages. Study-wide context: Per two T cells, template switching captured roughly one barcoded beta molecule. Study-wide results and caveats: A strong correlation between TCR beta diversity and naive T cell percentage was seen. Roughly linear declines in TCR beta diversity per million T cells occurred with age.

A J-beta primer mix and a sample-barcoded 5' primer were used in a second PCR of about 7 to 12 cycles. Template switching added a 12-random-nucleotide identifier to every cDNA molecule. One entry per CDR3 protein, called by TCRdb with MiXCR from the 5' RACE reads. The data contain 650,000 to 800,000 distinct CDR3 sequences, 40% to 50% of them seen just once; the ten biggest clones take up around 18%. After removal of 5 bases from V and 13 bases from J, the junction contained 17 bases not matched to a gene. Germline CDR1 is SEHNR and CDR2 is FQNEAQ (reference sequence). The CDR3 has 16 amino acids. Material: blood. This receptor was taken from a man aged 60 to 75 in good health. The chain joins TRBV7-9 to TRBJ2-1; 10 bases are shared with TRBD2. The CDR3 spells CASSPPGLASRETQFF. The CDR3 DNA follows: TGTGCCAGCAGCCCGCCGGGACTAGCGTCGAGGGAGACCCAGTTCTTC.